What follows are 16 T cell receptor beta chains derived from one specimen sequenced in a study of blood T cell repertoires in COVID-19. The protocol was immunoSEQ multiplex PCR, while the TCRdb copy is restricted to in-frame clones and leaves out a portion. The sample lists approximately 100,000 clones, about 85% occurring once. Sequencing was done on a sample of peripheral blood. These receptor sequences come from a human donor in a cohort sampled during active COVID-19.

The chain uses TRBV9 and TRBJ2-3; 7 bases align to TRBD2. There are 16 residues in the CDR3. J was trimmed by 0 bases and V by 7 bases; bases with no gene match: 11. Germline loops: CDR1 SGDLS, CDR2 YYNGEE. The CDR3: CASRVGASGSTDTQYF. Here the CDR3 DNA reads TGTGCCAGCCGGGTTGGGGCTAGCGGAAGCACAGATACGCAGTATTTT. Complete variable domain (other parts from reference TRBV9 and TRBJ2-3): DSGVTQTPKHLITATGQRVTLRCSPRSGDLSVYWYQQSLDQGLQFLIQYYNGEERAKGNILERFSAQQFPDLHSELNLSSLELGDSALYFCASRVGASGSTDTQYFGPGTRLTVL.

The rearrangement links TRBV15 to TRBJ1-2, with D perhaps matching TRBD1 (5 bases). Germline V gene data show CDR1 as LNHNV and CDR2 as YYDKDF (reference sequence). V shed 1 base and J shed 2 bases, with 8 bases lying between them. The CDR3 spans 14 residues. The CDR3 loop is CATSRGTLNYGYTF. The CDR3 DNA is TGTGCCACCAGCAGAGGGACACTAAACTATGGCTACACCTTC.

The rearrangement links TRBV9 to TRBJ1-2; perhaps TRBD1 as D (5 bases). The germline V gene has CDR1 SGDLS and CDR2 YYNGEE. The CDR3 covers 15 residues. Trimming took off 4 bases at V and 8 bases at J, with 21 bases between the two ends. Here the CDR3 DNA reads TGTGCCAGCAGCTTAAGACGGGAGGACACCGGCGGCTACACCTTC. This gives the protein CASSLRREDTGGYTF. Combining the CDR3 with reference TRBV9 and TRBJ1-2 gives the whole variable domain DSGVTQTPKHLITATGQRVTLRCSPRSGDLSVYWYQQSLDQGLQFLIQYYNGEERAKGNILERFSAQQFPDLHSELNLSSLELGDSALYFCASSLRREDTGGYTFGSGTRLTVV.

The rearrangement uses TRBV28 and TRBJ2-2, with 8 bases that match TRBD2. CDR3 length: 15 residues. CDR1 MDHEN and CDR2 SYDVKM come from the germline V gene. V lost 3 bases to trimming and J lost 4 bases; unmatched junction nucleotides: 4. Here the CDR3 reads CASSLAGGGTGELFF. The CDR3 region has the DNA TGTGCCAGCAGTTTGGCGGGGGGCGGCACCGGGGAGCTGTTTTTT.

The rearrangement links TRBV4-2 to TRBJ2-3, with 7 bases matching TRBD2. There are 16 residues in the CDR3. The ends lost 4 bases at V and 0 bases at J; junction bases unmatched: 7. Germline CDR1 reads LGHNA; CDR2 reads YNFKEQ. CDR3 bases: TGTGCCAGCAGCCCATTAGGGCGGGGGAGCACAGATACGCAGTATTTT. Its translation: CASSPLGRGSTDTQYF.

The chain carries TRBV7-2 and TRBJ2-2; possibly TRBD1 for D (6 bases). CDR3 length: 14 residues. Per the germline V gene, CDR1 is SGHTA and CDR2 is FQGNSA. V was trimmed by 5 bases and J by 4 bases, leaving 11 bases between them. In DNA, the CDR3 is TGTGCCAGCAGCACCAACAGGGTCACCGGGGAGCTGTTTTTT. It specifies CASSTNRVTGELFF.

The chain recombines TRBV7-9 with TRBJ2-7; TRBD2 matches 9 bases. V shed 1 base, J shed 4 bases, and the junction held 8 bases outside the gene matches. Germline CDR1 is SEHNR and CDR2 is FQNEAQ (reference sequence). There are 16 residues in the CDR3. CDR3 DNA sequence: TGTGCCAGCAGCTTAGGGACGGTAGCGGGGGTGTACGAGCAGTACTTC. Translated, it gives CASSLGTVAGVYEQYF.

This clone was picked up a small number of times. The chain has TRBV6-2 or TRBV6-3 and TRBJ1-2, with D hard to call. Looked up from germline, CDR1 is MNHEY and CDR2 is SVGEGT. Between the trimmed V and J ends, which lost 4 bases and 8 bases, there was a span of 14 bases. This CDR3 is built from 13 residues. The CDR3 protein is CASSSFTVDGYTF. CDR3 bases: TGTGCCAGCAGTTCATTTACAGTCGACGGCTACACCTTC.

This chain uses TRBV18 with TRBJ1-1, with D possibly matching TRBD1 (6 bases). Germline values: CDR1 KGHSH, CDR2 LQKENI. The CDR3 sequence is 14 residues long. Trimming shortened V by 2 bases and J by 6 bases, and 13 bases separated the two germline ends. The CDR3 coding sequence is TGTGCCAGCTCACCAGGAGCCAGGGGCTCTGAAGCTTTCTTT. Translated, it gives CASSPGARGSEAFF.

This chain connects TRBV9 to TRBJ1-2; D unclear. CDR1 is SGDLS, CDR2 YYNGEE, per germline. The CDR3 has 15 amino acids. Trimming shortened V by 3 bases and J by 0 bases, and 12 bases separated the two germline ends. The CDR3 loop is CASSGTYGANYGYTF. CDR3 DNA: TGTGCCAGCAGCGGGACCTACGGGGCTAACTATGGCTACACCTTC.

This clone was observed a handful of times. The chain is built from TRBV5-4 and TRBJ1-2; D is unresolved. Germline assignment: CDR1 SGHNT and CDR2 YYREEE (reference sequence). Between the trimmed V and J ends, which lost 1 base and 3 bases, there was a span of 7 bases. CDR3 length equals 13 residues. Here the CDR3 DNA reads TGTGCCAGCAGCTTGAGTCAGTACTATGGCTACACCTTC. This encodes CASSLSQYYGYTF.

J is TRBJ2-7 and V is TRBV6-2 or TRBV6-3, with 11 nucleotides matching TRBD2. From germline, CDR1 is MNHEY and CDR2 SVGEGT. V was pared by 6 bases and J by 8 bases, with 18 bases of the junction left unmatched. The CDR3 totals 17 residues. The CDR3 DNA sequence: TGTGCCAGCAGCCTTAGACCTTCCGGGACTAGCGGTGTTAAGCAGTACTTC. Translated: CASSLRPSGTSGVKQYF.

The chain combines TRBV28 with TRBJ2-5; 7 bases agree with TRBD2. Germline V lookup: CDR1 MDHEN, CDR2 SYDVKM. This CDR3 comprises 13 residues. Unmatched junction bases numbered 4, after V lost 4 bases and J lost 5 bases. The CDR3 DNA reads TGTGCCAGCAGTTCGGGGGGTCAGGAGACCCAGTACTTC. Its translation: CASSSGGQETQYF. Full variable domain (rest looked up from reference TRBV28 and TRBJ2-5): DVKVTQSSRYLVKRTGEKVFLECVQDMDHENMFWYRQDPGLGLRLIYFSYDVKMKEKGDIPEGYSVSREKKERFSLILESASTNQTSMYLCASSSGGQETQYFGPGTRLLVL.

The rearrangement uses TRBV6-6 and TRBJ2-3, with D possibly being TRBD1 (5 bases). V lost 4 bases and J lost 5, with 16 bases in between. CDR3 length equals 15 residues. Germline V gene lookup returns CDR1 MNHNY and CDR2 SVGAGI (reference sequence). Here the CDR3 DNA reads TGTGCCAGCAGTTCTTCCCCCCAAGGGGAAGATACGCAGTATTTT. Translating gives CASSSSPQGEDTQYF.

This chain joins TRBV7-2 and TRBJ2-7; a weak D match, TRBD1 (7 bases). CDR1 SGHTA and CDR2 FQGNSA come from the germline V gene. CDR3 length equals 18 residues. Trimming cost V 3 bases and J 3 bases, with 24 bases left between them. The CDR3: CASSLRDRVSRFYYEQYF. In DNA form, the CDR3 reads TGTGCCAGCAGCTTGCGGGACAGAGTATCCCGATTCTACTACGAGCAGTACTTC.

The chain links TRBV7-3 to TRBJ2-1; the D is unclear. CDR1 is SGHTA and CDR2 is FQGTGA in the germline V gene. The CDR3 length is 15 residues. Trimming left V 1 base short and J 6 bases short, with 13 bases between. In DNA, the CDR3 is TGTGCCAGCAGCTTAAACGCACCGTCTACCAATGAGCAGTTCTTC. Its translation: CASSLNAPSTNEQFF.